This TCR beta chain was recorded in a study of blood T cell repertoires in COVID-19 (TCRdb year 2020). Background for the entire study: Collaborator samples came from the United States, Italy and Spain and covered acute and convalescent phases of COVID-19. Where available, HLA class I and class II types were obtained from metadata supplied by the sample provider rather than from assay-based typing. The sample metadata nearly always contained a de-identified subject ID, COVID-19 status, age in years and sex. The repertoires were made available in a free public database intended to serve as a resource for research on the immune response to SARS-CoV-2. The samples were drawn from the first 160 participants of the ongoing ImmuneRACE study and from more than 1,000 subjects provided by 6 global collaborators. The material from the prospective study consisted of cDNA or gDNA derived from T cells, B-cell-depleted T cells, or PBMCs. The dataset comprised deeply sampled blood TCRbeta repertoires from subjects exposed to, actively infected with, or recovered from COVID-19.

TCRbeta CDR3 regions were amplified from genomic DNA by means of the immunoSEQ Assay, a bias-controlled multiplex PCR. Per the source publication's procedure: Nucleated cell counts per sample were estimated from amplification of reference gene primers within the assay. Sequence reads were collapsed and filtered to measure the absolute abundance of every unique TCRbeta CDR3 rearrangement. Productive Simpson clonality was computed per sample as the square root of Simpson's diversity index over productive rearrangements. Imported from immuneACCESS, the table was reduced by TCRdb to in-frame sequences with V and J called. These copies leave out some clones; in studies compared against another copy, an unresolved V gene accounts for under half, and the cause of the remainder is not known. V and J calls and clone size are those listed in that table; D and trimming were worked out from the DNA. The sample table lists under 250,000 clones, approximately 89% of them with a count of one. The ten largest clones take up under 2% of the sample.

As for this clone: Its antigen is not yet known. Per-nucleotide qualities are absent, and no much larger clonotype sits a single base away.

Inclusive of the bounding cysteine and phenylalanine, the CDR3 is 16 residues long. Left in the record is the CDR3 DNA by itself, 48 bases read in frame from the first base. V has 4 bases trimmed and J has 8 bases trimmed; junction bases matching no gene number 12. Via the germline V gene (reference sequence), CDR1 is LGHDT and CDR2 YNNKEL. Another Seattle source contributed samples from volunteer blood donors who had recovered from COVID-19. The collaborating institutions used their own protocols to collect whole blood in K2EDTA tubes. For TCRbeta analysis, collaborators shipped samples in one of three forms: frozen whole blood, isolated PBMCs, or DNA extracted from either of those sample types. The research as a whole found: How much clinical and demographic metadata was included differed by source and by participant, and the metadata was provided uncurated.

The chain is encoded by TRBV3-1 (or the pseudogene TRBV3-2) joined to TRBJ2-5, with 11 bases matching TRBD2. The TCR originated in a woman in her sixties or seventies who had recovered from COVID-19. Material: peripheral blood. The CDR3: CASSLRLAGGGGTQYF. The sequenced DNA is TGTGCCAGCAGCCTCAGGCTAGCGGGGGGCGGGGGAACCCAGTACTTC.